Listed below are T cell receptor beta chains from one sample, sequenced in a study of blood T cell repertoires in COVID-19. Sequencing was performed with immunoSEQ multiplex PCR; in TCRdb, only in-frame clones are kept and a portion is missing. The table shows fewer than 250,000 clones, with roughly 80% occurring only once. Sequencing input: PBMCs or T cells enriched from blood (not recorded which). Every receptor here comes from a young woman who had recovered from COVID-19. The CDR3 runs from the conserved cysteine through the conserved F or W. D genes are given only for firm matches. Clone size is given for some rows only: seen once, a few or many times, or a class if the clone is expanded.

D gene	V gene	clone size	CDR3 length	J gene	CDR3 protein	CDR3 DNA
NA	TRBV15	NA	15	TRBJ2-4	CATSREGSDKNIQYF	TGTGCCACCAGCAGAGAAGGCAGCGACAAAAACATTCAGTACTTC
TRBD2	TRBV6-5	NA	15	TRBJ2-5	CASRPTSGRWETQYF	TGTGCCAGCAGGCCAACTAGCGGGAGGTGGGAGACCCAGTACTTC
NA	TRBV7-3	NA	15	TRBJ2-1	CASSLGRVINNEQFF	TGTGCCAGCAGCTTAGGCAGGGTCATAAACAATGAGCAGTTCTTC
TRBD1	TRBV19	NA	15	TRBJ2-2	CASSVTGGAAGELFF	TGTGCCAGTAGTGTGACAGGGGGAGCCGCCGGGGAGCTGTTTTTT
NA	TRBV18	NA	13	TRBJ2-4	CASSPPGENIQYF	TGTGCCAGCTCACCACCGGGCGAAAACATTCAGTACTTC
TRBD1	TRBV28	NA	14	TRBJ1-5	CASTTWATGGAQHF	TGTGCCAGCACCACTTGGGCTACAGGGGGGGCCCAGCATTTT
TRBD1	TRBV9	NA	15	TRBJ2-1	CASSALERGRGEQFF	TGTGCCAGCAGCGCCCTGGAAAGGGGGCGTGGTGAGCAGTTCTTC
TRBD2	TRBV5-1	NA	14	TRBJ2-7	CASSISGRDGEQYF	TGCGCCAGCAGCATTAGCGGGCGGGATGGGGAGCAGTACTTC
NA	TRBV7-8	NA	15	TRBJ1-5	CASSLVAGSFQPQHF	TGTGCCAGCAGCTTAGTGGCAGGGTCGTTTCAGCCCCAGCATTTT
NA	TRBV5-1	NA	16	TRBJ2-1	CASSLVLGAGYNEQFF	TGCGCCAGCAGCTTGGTTCTCGGGGCGGGGTACAATGAGCAGTTCTTC
TRBD2	TRBV5-1	once	15	TRBJ2-1	CASRYLAGGPNEQFF	TGCGCCAGCAGATATCTAGCGGGGGGGCCCAATGAGCAGTTCTTC
TRBD2	TRBV3-1/TRBV3-2	NA	14	TRBJ2-5	CASILAGEEETQYF	TGTGCCAGCATACTAGCGGGGGAGGAGGAGACCCAGTACTTC
NA	TRBV18	NA	16	TRBJ2-2	CASSPPEGPATGELFF	TGTGCCAGCTCACCACCGGAGGGGCCGGCGACCGGGGAGCTGTTTTTT
NA	TRBV27	NA	14	TRBJ1-2	CASSRGKSNYGYTF	TGTGCCAGCAGTCGGGGGAAATCTAACTATGGCTACACCTTC
NA	TRBV5-1	NA	12	TRBJ2-7	CASSRDSYEQYF	TGCGCCAGCAGCCGGGACTCCTACGAGCAGTACTTC
NA	TRBV6-5	NA	14	TRBJ2-2	CATLARVNTGELFF	TGTGCCACCCTAGCGAGGGTGAACACCGGGGAGCTGTTTTTT
NA	TRBV2	NA	14	TRBJ1-5	CASSEDRVNQPQHF	TGTGCCAGCAGTGAAGACAGGGTCAATCAGCCCCAGCATTTT
TRBD1	TRBV6-1	NA	17	TRBJ1-4	CASSVRGPFGTNEKLFF	TGTGCCAGCAGTGTCAGGGGGCCCTTTGGAACTAATGAAAAACTGTTTTTT
TRBD1	TRBV7-8	NA	13	TRBJ1-2	CASSPGTGPPGSF	TGTGCCAGCTCCCCGGGGACAGGGCCCCCGGGGTCCTTC
NA	TRBV6-5	once	12	TRBJ2-1	CASSKEASEQFF	TGTGCCAGCAGTAAGGAGGCTAGTGAGCAGTTCTTC
NA	TRBV7-9	few	15	TRBJ1-1	CASSPPGGWNTEAFF	TGTGCCAGCAGCCCCCCGGGGGGTTGGAACACTGAAGCTTTCTTT
TRBD1	TRBV28	NA	16	TRBJ1-1	CASSSTEHRGVAEAFF	TGTGCCAGCAGTTCGACCGAACACAGGGGTGTCGCTGAAGCTTTCTTT
NA	TRBV15	NA	16	TRBJ2-7	CATSRDPGGRITEQYF	TGTGCCACCAGCAGAGACCCCGGGGGGCGAATTACGGAGCAGTACTTC
NA	TRBV27	NA	15	TRBJ1-4	CASSFRRGSNEKLFF	TGTGCCAGCAGTTTCCGCAGGGGCTCTAATGAAAAACTGTTTTTT
TRBD1	TRBV7-9	NA	14	TRBJ1-1	CASSVEGGATEAFF	TGTGCCAGCAGTGTCGAAGGGGGCGCGACTGAAGCTTTCTTT
TRBD1	TRBV29-1	NA	14	TRBJ1-4	CSVDGGQGDEKLFF	TGCAGCGTTGACGGGGGACAGGGGGATGAAAAACTGTTTTTT
TRBD1	TRBV7-8	few	17	TRBJ1-2	CASSRGQGLGVGGGYTF	TGTGCCAGCAGCCGAGGACAGGGACTTGGTGTGGGGGGAGGCTACACCTTC
TRBD2	TRBV11-2	NA	18	TRBJ2-3	CASSKGLAGAYFTDTQYF	TGTGCCAGCAGCAAGGGACTAGCGGGAGCCTATTTCACAGATACGCAGTATTTT
NA	TRBV29-1	NA	14	TRBJ1-1	CSVEWYSPNGEAFF	TGCAGCGTTGAATGGTACAGCCCTAACGGTGAAGCTTTCTTT
NA	TRBV11-2	NA	14	TRBJ2-1	CASSLVAKHHEQFF	TGTGCCAGCAGCTTAGTTGCTAAGCACCATGAGCAGTTCTTC
TRBD1	TRBV19	NA	15	TRBJ2-2	CASSLQGTNTGELFF	TGTGCCAGTAGTCTACAGGGGACGAACACCGGGGAGCTGTTTTTT
TRBD2	TRBV18	NA	16	TRBJ2-3	CASSPLAGGPGDTQYF	TGTGCCAGCTCACCACTAGCGGGAGGGCCCGGGGATACGCAGTATTTT
TRBD2	TRBV25-1	NA	17	TRBJ2-3	CASSPPGLAASTDTQYF	TGTGCCAGCAGCCCTCCGGGACTAGCCGCTAGCACAGATACGCAGTATTTT
TRBD2	TRBV7-9	once	16	TRBJ2-2	CASSLVAGGPVGELFF	TGTGCCAGCAGCTTAGTGGCGGGAGGGCCAGTCGGGGAGCTGTTTTTT
NA	TRBV18	NA	16	TRBJ1-1	CASSPRSGWRDTEAFF	TGTGCCAGCTCACCAAGGTCCGGTTGGAGGGACACTGAAGCTTTCTTT
NA	TRBV2	NA	14	TRBJ2-1	CASTLGGPYNEQFF	TGTGCCAGCACCCTCGGGGGACCCTACAATGAGCAGTTCTTC
NA	TRBV11-2	NA	14	TRBJ2-3	CASTKELSTDTQYF	TGTGCCAGCACCAAAGAGCTTAGTACAGATACGCAGTATTTT
NA	TRBV9	NA	14	TRBJ1-2	CASSVTDTNYGYTF	TGTGCCAGCAGCGTAACGGACACTAACTATGGCTACACCTTC
NA	TRBV28	NA	13	TRBJ1-2	CASSFLANYGYTF	TGTGCCAGCAGTTTTCTAGCCAACTATGGCTACACCTTC
TRBD1	TRBV5-1	NA	17	TRBJ1-4	CASSLGDRAGTNEKLFF	TGCGCCAGCAGCTTGGGGGACAGGGCGGGAACTAATGAAAAACTGTTTTTT
TRBD2	TRBV28	NA	15	TRBJ2-5	CASRGGGGAQETQYF	TGTGCCAGCCGGGGGGGAGGGGGGGCCCAAGAGACCCAGTACTTC